The 21 T cell receptor beta chains reported below all come from one sample, sequenced in a study of CD8 T cells in Susac syndrome. With random hexamers, reverse transcription was performed on about 0.5 to 1 ug of RNA. Each CDR3 protein gets one entry after TCRdb re-called the immunoSEQ multiplex PCR reads with MiXCR. The data hold around 230,000 distinct CDR3 sequences, with about 96% observed a single time. Sequenced input: CD4+ T cells from PBMCs. These receptors originate from a human donor with Susac syndrome.

The chain links TRBV29-1 to TRBJ1-1; TRBD1 is a possible D gene (5 bases). The CDR3 extends over 13 amino acids. With 7 bases removed from V and 3 bases from J, the gap between germline ends came to 15 bases. CDR1 SQVTM and CDR2 ANQGSEA come from the germline V gene. CDR3 sequence reads: CSAVQGGHTEAFF. The CDR3 nucleotides read TGCAGCGCCGTCCAGGGAGGTCACACTGAAGCTTTCTTT.

The CDR3 loop reads CASSRQVRTGELFF. CDR3 DNA sequence: TGCGCCAGCAGCCGCCAGGTTCGGACCGGGGAGCTGTTTTTT. This chain links TRBV4-1 with TRBJ2-2; D remains unclear. This CDR3 has 14 amino acids. Germline CDR1 reads MGHRA; CDR2 reads YSYEKL. Trimming removed 4 bases at V and 5 bases at J, with 11 bases between.

This chain links TRBV29-1 with TRBJ2-1; TRBD2 agrees at 8 bases. Germline values: CDR1 SQVTM, CDR2 ANQGSEA. The CDR3 is 11 amino acids. V was clipped by 5 bases and J by 8 bases; unmatched bases: 2. The CDR3 DNA reads as TGCAGCGTTTCGACTAGCGATGAGCAGTTCTTC. Translating it yields CSVSTSDEQFF.

This rearrangement joins TRBV27 to TRBJ2-6; possible D gene TRBD1, 6 bases. Germline assignment: CDR1 MNHEY and CDR2 SMNVEV (reference sequence). The length of the CDR3 is 17 residues. Trimming pared 3 bases from V and 2 bases from J, leaving 14 bases between. The CDR3 sequence: CASSLDRRVAGANVLTF. CDR3 nucleotide sequence: TGTGCCAGCAGTTTGGACAGAAGGGTTGCTGGGGCCAACGTCCTGACTTTC.

This sequence joins TRBV20-1 and TRBJ1-2, with a possible D match to TRBD1 (5 bases). Per the germline V gene, CDR1 is DFQATT and CDR2 is SNEGSKA (reference sequence). The CDR3 runs 13 residues. The V and J ends lost 5 bases and 4 bases respectively, with 14 bases between them. CDR3 loop: CSAPGRGLYGYTF. The CDR3 region has the DNA TGCAGTGCTCCCGGTCGGGGACTCTATGGCTACACCTTC.

V usage is TRBV3-1 and J usage is TRBJ2-1; 9 bases align to TRBD2. V gave up 6 bases and J gave up 2 bases; unmatched junction bases: 11. The CDR3 is made up of 17 amino acids. Germline values: CDR1 LGHDT, CDR2 YNNKEL (reference sequence). DNA for the CDR3: TGTGCCAGCAGTTCGGTCGTTAGCGGGAGAACCTACAATGAGCAGTTCTTC. Protein sequence: CASSSVVSGRTYNEQFF.

The V and J genes are TRBV30 and TRBJ1-2, with D unresolved. Deletions cut 0 bases from V and 4 bases from J, with 12 bases between. Per germline, CDR1 GTSNPN and CDR2 SVGIG (reference sequence). The CDR3 loop spans 14 amino acids. The CDR3 here is CAWSVRWSAYGYTF. The CDR3 DNA follows: TGTGCCTGGAGTGTAAGATGGTCAGCCTATGGCTACACCTTC.

This clonotype was seen just once. The chain links TRBV6-5 to TRBJ2-2; 7 bases fit TRBD2. V lost 8 bases and J lost 6; bases outside the gene matches: 12. This CDR3 is built from 15 residues. Germline-derived CDR1 and CDR2 are MNHEY and SVGAGI. The CDR3 nucleotides read TGTGCCAGCCACGGCGGGAGTCCCCTAGCCGGGGAGCTGTTTTTT. It codes for CASHGGSPLAGELFF.

The rearrangement links TRBV5-1 to TRBJ1-1; D not certain. The V gene's germline CDR1 is SGHRS and CDR2 YFSETQ. The CDR3 covers 14 residues. The ends were cut back, 4 bases at V and 0 bases at J, with 10 bases in the middle. The CDR3, as DNA: TGCGCCAGCAGCCCCTATGACATGAACACTGAAGCTTTCTTT. As protein: CASSPYDMNTEAFF.

On this clonotype: One end of the junction varies from germline; a read error may be responsible. V usage is TRBV7-7 and J usage is TRBJ2-7; D perhaps matches TRBD2 (5 bases). Germline V gene sequence: CDR1 SSHAT, CDR2 FNYEAQ (reference sequence). CDR3 length: 13 amino acids. The DNA of the CDR3 is TGTGCTAGCAGCCCTATGGGAGTCTACGAGCAGTACTTC. This encodes CASSPMGVYEQYF.

CDR3 nucleotides: TGTGCCAGCAGCCCCGCGGAGGGCGGGCAGTTCTTC. It translates to CASSPAEGGQFF. The chain links TRBV6-6 to TRBJ2-1; possibly TRBD2 for D (6 bases). There are 12 residues in the CDR3. Germline CDR1 and CDR2: MNHNY and SVGAGI (reference sequence). V shed 6 bases and J shed 12 bases, with 15 bases lying between them.

Concerning this clonotype: An end of the junction does not agree with germline; a read error may underlie this. The rearrangement links TRBV4-2 to TRBJ1-1, with a weak D call TRBD1 (5 bases). Germline V gives CDR1 LGHNA, CDR2 YNFKEQ. The CDR3 extends over 14 amino acids. The CDR3 region is CASRQGDRDTEAFF. DNA of the CDR3: TGTGCCAGCCGCCAAGGGGATCGGGACACTGAAGCTTTCTTT.

The CDR3 loop is CASSFQGVPSSYTF. Here the CDR3 DNA reads TGTGCCAGCAGTTTTCAGGGGGTCCCCAGTAGCTACACCTTC. V is TRBV27 and J is TRBJ1-2, with 7 bases identical to TRBD1. CDR1 and CDR2 from the germline V gene are MNHEY and SMNVEV (reference sequence). CDR3 length equals 14 residues. Germline trimming cut 3 bases from V and 9 bases from J; bases unmatched to any gene: 10.

V is TRBV29-1 and J is TRBJ2-1; no definite D call. Germline V gene sequence: CDR1 SQVTM, CDR2 ANQGSEA. The length of the CDR3 is 13 residues. The CDR3 region is CSLAVSSYNEQFF. Here the CDR3 DNA reads TGCAGTTTAGCAGTAAGCTCCTACAATGAGCAGTTCTTC.

The chain is built from TRBV2 and TRBJ1-2; TRBD1 aligns across 8 bases. The CDR3 runs to 12 residues. Germline CDR1 SNHLY, CDR2 FYNNEI. The J segment lost 4 bases and the V segment lost 8 bases, leaving 3 bases of the junction unmatched. CDR3 DNA: TGTGCCAGCGACAGGGGACCCTATGGCTACACCTTC. It encodes CASDRGPYGYTF.

The CDR3 is CAWKTSGQKETQYF. CDR3 in DNA: TGTGCCTGGAAGACTAGCGGACAAAAAGAGACCCAGTACTTC. The rearrangement links TRBV30 to TRBJ2-5, with TRBD2 matching 9 bases. The CDR3 spans 14 residues. CDR1 is GTSNPN, CDR2 SVGIG, per germline (reference sequence). The V segment lost 4 bases and the J segment 3 bases; nucleotides outside the gene matches: 6.

The genes are TRBV29-1 and TRBJ2-3; D uncertain. CDR3 length: 14 residues. V lost 6 bases to trimming and J lost 4 bases, with 17 bases between them. The germline gives CDR1 SQVTM, CDR2 ANQGSEA. The CDR3 spells CSVAGKVGSDTQYF. CDR3 nucleotides: TGCAGCGTCGCTGGGAAGGTAGGGTCAGATACGCAGTATTTT.

The genes are TRBV4-1 and TRBJ2-3; D gene unclear. Germline loops: CDR1 MGHRA, CDR2 YSYEKL. V gave up 0 bases and J gave up 8 bases, with 15 bases separating them. The CDR3 extends over 15 amino acids. CDR3 bases: TGCGCCAGCAGCCAAGATGAAACAGCCCTATCTACGCAGTATTTT. Translating it yields CASSQDETALSTQYF.

The V gene is TRBV30, the J gene TRBJ1-2; perhaps TRBD1 as D (6 bases). Germline V gene data show CDR1 as GTSNPN and CDR2 as SVGIG (reference sequence). The V end was cut by 2 bases, the J end by 6 bases, with 13 bases between. The CDR3 consists of 13 residues. Here the CDR3 reads CAWSSRGLNGYTF. The CDR3 DNA is TGTGCCTGGAGTTCGCGGGGGCTCAATGGCTACACCTTC.

V and J are TRBV19 and TRBJ2-5; the D gene is possibly TRBD2 (5 bases). The V and J ends lost 5 bases and 7 bases respectively, with 14 bases between them. Germline CDR1 and CDR2: LNHDA and SQIVND (reference sequence). This CDR3 is built from 13 residues. CDR3 DNA sequence: TGTGCCAGTAGTCCGACGGGGTCCGGGACCCAGTACTTC. Protein sequence: CASSPTGSGTQYF.

The chain uses TRBV30 and TRBJ2-5; TRBD2 aligns across 11 bases. Trimming cost V 5 bases and J 5 bases; bases outside gene matches: 7. CDR1 and CDR2 from the germline V gene are GTSNPN and SVGIG (reference sequence). The CDR3 has 14 residues. The CDR3 DNA follows: TGTGCCTGGTCTAGCGGGAGGTCAGGGGAGACCCAGTACTTC. This sequence encodes CAWSSGRSGETQYF. The full variable domain, completed using reference TRBV30 and TRBJ2-5, is SQTIHQWPATLVQPVGSPLSLECTVEGTSNPNLYWYRQAAGRGLQLLFYSVGIGQISSEVPQNLSASRPQDRQFILSSKKLLLSDSGFYLCAWSSGRSGETQYFGPGTRLLVL.